These 8 T cell receptor beta chains share one sample of origin, sequenced in a study of OX40 agonist ivuxolimab in advanced cancers. Here immunoSEQ multiplex PCR was the method, and the copy in TCRdb shows in-frame clones only, minus some. This sample has tens of thousands of clones, with around 89% found just once. The input for sequencing was CD4+ or CD8+ T cells sorted from blood, taken in a trial of the OX40 agonist ivuxolimab. The receptors come from an adult with an advanced solid tumor such as melanoma, head and neck, liver or kidney cancer.

This clone came up once. The chain links TRBV29-1 to TRBJ1-2, with TRBD1 identical over 8 bases. V gave up 4 bases and J gave up 4 bases; unmatched junction bases: 2. Looked up from germline, CDR1 is SQVTM and CDR2 is ANQGSEA. The CDR3 spans 12 residues. This CDR3 is CSVATGGYGYTF. For the CDR3, the DNA is TGCAGCGTTGCAACAGGGGGCTATGGCTACACCTTC.

This rearrangement joins TRBV7-9 to TRBJ1-1; D unclear. V lost 8 bases, J lost 2 bases, and 15 bases lay in between. Germline lookup yields CDR1 SEHNR and CDR2 FQNEAQ (reference sequence). This CDR3 is 14 amino acids long. The CDR3 loop is CASQRAAVNTEAFF. CDR3 coding DNA: TGTGCCAGCCAAAGAGCGGCCGTAAACACTGAAGCTTTCTTT.

In its sample, this clone was seen a few times. The chain is built from TRBV10-3 and TRBJ2-7; TRBD2 matches 9 bases. From germline, CDR1 is ENHRY and CDR2 SYGVKD. This CDR3 is 15 amino acids long. The trim removed 1 base at V and 2 bases at J, leaving 3 bases unmatched. The CDR3 is CAISEFSSGAYEQYF. The CDR3 region has the DNA TGTGCCATCAGTGAGTTTTCTAGCGGGGCCTACGAGCAGTACTTC.

The V call is TRBV11-2, the J call TRBJ1-1; unclear D gene. Between the trimmed V and J ends, which lost 4 bases and 8 bases, there was a span of 17 bases. The length of the CDR3 is 14 residues. CDR1 and CDR2 from the germline V gene are SGHAT and FQNNGV. The CDR3 sequence is CASSSIAAAPEAFF. The CDR3 coding sequence is TGTGCCAGCAGCTCTATAGCCGCGGCTCCGGAAGCTTTCTTT.

The chain has TRBV4-1 and TRBJ2-1; TRBD2 agrees at 9 bases. CDR3 length equals 16 residues. Germline V CDR1 and CDR2: MGHRA, YSYEKL. V gave up 2 bases and J gave up 4 bases; unmatched junction bases: 6. Here the CDR3 reads CASSQLGLAAYNEQFF. As DNA, the CDR3 is TGCGCCAGCAGCCAACTGGGACTAGCAGCATACAATGAGCAGTTCTTC.

The genes are TRBV7-3 and TRBJ2-3; no clear D. V lost 3 bases, J lost 3 bases, and 7 bases lay in between. The length of the CDR3 is 13 residues. Germline V gene sequence: CDR1 SGHTA, CDR2 FQGTGA. CDR3 sequence: CASSFGKTDTQYF. CDR3 DNA sequence: TGTGCCAGCAGCTTTGGGAAAACAGATACGCAGTATTTT.

The chain links TRBV27 to TRBJ1-1; D is ambiguous. V lost 7 bases to trimming and J lost 4 bases, with 16 bases between them. The CDR3 is 14 amino acids. Germline CDR1 MNHEY, CDR2 SMNVEV (reference sequence). Here the CDR3 reads CASTTRVGITEAFF. CDR3 in DNA: TGTGCCAGCACCACCCGGGTGGGGATCACTGAAGCTTTCTTT.

The table lists this clone with a few counts. The rearrangement uses TRBV18 and TRBJ2-7, with TRBD1 matching over 12 bases. Trimming at V came to 3 bases and at J to 2 bases, leaving 2 bases not matched to a gene. CDR1 is KGHSH and CDR2 is LQKENI in the germline V gene. The CDR3 has 15 residues. The CDR3: CASSPGTGGAYEQYF. CDR3 DNA: TGTGCCAGCTCACCCGGGACAGGGGGCGCCTACGAGCAGTACTTC.